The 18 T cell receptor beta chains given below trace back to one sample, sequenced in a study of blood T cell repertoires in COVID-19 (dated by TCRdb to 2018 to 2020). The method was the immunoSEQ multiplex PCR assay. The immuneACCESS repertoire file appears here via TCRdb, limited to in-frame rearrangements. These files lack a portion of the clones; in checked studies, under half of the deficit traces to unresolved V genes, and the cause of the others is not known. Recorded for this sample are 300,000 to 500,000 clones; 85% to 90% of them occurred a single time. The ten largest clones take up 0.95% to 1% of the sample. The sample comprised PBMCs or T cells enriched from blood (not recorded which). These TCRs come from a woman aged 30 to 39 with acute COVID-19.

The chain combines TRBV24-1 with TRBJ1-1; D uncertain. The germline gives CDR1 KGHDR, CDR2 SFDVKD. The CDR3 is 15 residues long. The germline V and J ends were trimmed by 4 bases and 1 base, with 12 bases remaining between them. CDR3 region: CATSEAGLRNTEAFF. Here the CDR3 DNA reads TGTGCCACCAGTGAGGCGGGGTTAAGGAACACTGAAGCTTTCTTT.

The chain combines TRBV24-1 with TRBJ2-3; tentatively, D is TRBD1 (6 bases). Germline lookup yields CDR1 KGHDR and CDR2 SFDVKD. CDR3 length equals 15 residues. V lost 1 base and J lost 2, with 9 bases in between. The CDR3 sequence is CATSDFRTDTDTQYF. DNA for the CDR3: TGTGCCACCAGTGATTTTAGGACAGACACAGATACGCAGTATTTT.

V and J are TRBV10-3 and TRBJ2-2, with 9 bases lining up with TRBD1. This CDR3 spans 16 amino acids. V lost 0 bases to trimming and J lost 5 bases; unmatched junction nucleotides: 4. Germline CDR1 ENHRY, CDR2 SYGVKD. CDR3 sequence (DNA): TGTGCCATCAGTGAGTCAGGGGACAGGGCGACCGGGGAGCTGTTTTTT. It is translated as CAISESGDRATGELFF.

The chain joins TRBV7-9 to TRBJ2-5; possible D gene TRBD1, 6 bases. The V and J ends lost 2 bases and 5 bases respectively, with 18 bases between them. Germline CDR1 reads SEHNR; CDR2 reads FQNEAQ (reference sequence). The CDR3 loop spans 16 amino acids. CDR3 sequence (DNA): TGTGCCAGCAGCTTATCAGGGGCCCCTTTAGTGGAGACCCAGTACTTC. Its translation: CASSLSGAPLVETQYF.

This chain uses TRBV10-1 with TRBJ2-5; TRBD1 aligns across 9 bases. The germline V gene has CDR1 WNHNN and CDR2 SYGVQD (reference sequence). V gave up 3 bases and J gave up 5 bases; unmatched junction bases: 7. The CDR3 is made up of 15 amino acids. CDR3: CASSEGTGLLETQYF. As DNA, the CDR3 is TGCGCCAGCAGTGAAGGGACAGGGCTGCTGGAGACCCAGTACTTC.

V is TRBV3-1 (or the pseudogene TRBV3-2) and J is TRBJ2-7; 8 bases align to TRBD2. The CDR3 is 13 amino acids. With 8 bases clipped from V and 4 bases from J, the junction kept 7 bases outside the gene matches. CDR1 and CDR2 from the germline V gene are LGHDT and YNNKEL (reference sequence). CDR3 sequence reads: CASSPGGRYEQYF. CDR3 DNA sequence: TGTGCCAGCTCACCGGGGGGGAGGTACGAGCAGTACTTC.

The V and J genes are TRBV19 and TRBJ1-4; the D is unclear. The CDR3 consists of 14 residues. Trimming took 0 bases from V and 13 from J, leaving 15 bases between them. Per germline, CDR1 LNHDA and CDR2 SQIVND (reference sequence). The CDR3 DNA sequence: TGTGCCAGTAGTATAGAGACGACGAGAGGTAGACTGTTTTTT. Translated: CASSIETTRGRLFF.

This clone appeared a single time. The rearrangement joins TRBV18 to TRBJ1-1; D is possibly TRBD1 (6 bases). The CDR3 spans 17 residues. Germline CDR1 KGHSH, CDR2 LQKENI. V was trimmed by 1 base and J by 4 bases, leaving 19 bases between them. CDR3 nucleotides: TGTGCCAGCTCACCACGGGGAACAGGGAGGGGGACCACTGAAGCTTTCTTT. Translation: CASSPRGTGRGTTEAFF.

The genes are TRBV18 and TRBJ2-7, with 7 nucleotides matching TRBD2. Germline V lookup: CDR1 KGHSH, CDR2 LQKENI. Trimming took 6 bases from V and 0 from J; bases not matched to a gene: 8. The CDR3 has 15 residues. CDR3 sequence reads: CASSRGGTPSYEQYF. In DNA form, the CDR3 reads TGTGCCAGCTCCCGGGGAGGGACTCCCTCCTACGAGCAGTACTTC.

The CDR3 nucleotides read TGCAGTGCCAAGGTCGGACTAGAAAGGCATTTT. It codes for CSAKVGLERHF. The gene calls are TRBV20-1 and TRBJ1-5; D call uncertain. Trimming pared 6 bases from V and 15 bases from J, leaving 18 bases between. Germline V CDR1 and CDR2: DFQATT, SNEGSKA (reference sequence). The CDR3 length is 11 residues.

Here the CDR3 reads CASSYRGSPGYTF. Written as DNA, the CDR3 is TGTGCCAGCAGTTACAGGGGGTCTCCTGGCTACACCTTC. The chain links TRBV12-3 or TRBV12-4 to TRBJ1-2; 8 bases fit TRBD1. After removal of 4 bases from V and 7 bases from J, the junction contained 5 bases not matched to a gene. The CDR3 spans 13 residues.

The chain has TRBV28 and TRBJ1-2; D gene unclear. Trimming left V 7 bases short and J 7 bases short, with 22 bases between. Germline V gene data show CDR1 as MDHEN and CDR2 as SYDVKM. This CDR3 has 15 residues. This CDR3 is CASNSQKAGEGGYTF. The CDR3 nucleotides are TGTGCCAGCAATTCACAGAAAGCGGGCGAGGGTGGCTACACCTTC.

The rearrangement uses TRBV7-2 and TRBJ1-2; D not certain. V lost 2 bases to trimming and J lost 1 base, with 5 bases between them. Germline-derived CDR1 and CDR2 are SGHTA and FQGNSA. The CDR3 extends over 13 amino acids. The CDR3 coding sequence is TGTGCCAGCAGCTTACCACTTAACTATGGCTACACCTTC. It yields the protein CASSLPLNYGYTF.

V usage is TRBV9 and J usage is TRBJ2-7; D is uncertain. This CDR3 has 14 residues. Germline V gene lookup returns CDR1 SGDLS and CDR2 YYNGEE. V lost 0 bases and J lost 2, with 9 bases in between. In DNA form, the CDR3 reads TGTGCCAGCAGCGTAGCCGAGATTACCTACGAGCAGTACTTC. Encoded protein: CASSVAEITYEQYF.

This CDR3 reads CASSLNRDSNQPQHF. CDR3 in DNA: TGTGCCAGCAGCCTCAACAGGGATAGCAATCAGCCCCAGCATTTT. The chain joins TRBV6-5 to TRBJ1-5; TRBD1 is a possible D gene (6 bases). This CDR3 is 15 amino acids long. Looked up from germline, CDR1 is MNHEY and CDR2 is SVGAGI. The germline V and J ends were trimmed by 6 bases and 0 bases, with 12 bases remaining between them.

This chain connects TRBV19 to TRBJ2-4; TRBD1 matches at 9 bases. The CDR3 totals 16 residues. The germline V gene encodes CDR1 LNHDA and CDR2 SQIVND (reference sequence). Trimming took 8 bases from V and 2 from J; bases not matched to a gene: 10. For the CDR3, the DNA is TGTGCCAGTCAGGCCCGGGACAGGGTGACCAAAAACATTCAGTACTTC. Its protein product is CASQARDRVTKNIQYF.

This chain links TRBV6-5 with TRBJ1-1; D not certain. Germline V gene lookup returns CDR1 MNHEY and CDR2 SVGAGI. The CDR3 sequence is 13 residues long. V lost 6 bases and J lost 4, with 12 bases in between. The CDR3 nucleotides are TGTGCCAGCAGCTCCCTCGGTGGCACTGAAGCTTTCTTT. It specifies CASSSLGGTEAFF.

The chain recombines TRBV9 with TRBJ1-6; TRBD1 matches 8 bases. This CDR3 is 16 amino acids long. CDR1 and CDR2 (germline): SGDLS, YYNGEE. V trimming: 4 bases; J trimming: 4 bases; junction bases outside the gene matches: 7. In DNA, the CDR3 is TGTGCCAGCAGCCCCCAGACAGGGGCGTATAATTCACCCCTCCACTTT. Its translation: CASSPQTGAYNSPLHF. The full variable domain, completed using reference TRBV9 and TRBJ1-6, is DSGVTQTPKHLITATGQRVTLRCSPRSGDLSVYWYQQSLDQGLQFLIQYYNGEERAKGNILERFSAQQFPDLHSELNLSSLELGDSALYFCASSPQTGAYNSPLHFGNGTRLTVT.